This TCR beta chain was sequenced during a study of blood T cell repertoires in COVID-19. Background on the study: T cells, B-cell-depleted T cells, or PBMCs supplied cDNA or gDNA.

Sequenced by immunoSEQ multiplex PCR; TCRdb stores in-frame clones only, minus some. Of 200,000 to 300,000 clones listed, more than 85% are singletons. Enrollment of patients from Seattle took place during active infection, with longitudinal follow-up. The CDR3 runs to 16 residues. V lost 4 bases to trimming and J lost 4 bases; unmatched junction nucleotides: 11. Germline values: CDR1 MNHEY, CDR2 SMNVEV (reference sequence). The sample comprised peripheral blood. The source is a person aged 18 to 35 with COVID-19, enrolled during active disease. V and J are TRBV27 and TRBJ2-7, with 9 nucleotides matching TRBD2. CDR3 DNA sequence: TGTGCCAGCAGTTCACAAGCGGGAGGTACCTTTTACGAGCAGTACTTC. Residues: CASSSQAGGTFYEQYF.